This T cell receptor (beta chain) stems from a study of shared clonotypes between healthy human individuals. Study information: A donor's plate count was three for CD4 naive and three for CD4 memory; CD8 naive had two and CD8 memory one. Overall study findings and caveats: Generally, naive subsets came out with larger estimated richness than memory subsets. Some clonotypes were shared by all four sorted-subset donors, while others were not shared. The non-shared ones had lower generation probabilities than the shared ones.

Positively selected for CCR7, the CD45RO-negative cells used as naive CD8 cells excluded terminally differentiated effector memory CD45RA+ cells. A note on this clone: What it binds is unknown.

The table came from immunoSEQ multiplex PCR; TCRdb's copy has only in-frame clones and leaves some out. This sample carries 550,000 to 750,000 clones, roughly nine tenths of them seen once, and the ten largest clones take approximately 22%. This CDR3 comprises 17 residues. The germline V gene encodes CDR1 MNHEY and CDR2 SMNVEV (reference sequence). J was trimmed by 5 bases and V by 10 bases; bases with no gene match: 14. The TCR comes from a man younger than 40 in good health. V is TRBV27 and J is TRBJ2-2; TRBD2 aligns across 12 bases. Sequenced material: naive CD8+ T cells sorted from blood. The CDR3 spells CATGRTSGIFRTGELFF. In DNA, the CDR3 is TGTGCCACCGGGCGGACTAGCGGGATATTTAGGACCGGGGAGCTGTTTTTT.